Following are 25 T cell receptor beta chains from one sample sequenced in a study of shared clonotypes between healthy human individuals. The protocol was immunoSEQ multiplex PCR, while the TCRdb copy is restricted to in-frame clones and leaves out a portion. The data hold 2.3 million or so clones, with 90% to 95% observed a single time. The sequenced sample consisted of naive CD4+ T cells from PBMCs. Subset: CD45RA+ positively selected. Source of these receptors: a man younger than 35 in good health. Some clones in this sample may be carry-over from other donors' samples.

For this clone: This sample also contains other DNA sequences that code for the same CDR3. The genes are TRBV28 and TRBJ2-1, with 15 positions matching TRBD2. Trimming at V came to 2 bases and at J to 6 bases, leaving 5 bases not matched to a gene. The CDR3 consists of 17 residues. Germline CDR1 MDHEN, CDR2 SYDVKM. The CDR3 sequence is CASSLPGLAGGGNEQFF. CDR3 sequence (DNA): TGTGCCAGCAGTTTACCGGGACTAGCGGGAGGAGGCAATGAGCAGTTCTTC.

The table lists this clone with a few counts. The V and J genes are TRBV30 and TRBJ1-4, with 7 bases matching TRBD1. The CDR3 runs 14 residues. Trimming removed 0 bases from V and 7 bases from J; junction bases left unmatched: 5. CDR1 GTSNPN and CDR2 SVGIG come from the germline V gene (reference sequence). The CDR3 protein is CAWSVGGGVEKLFF. In DNA form, the CDR3 reads TGTGCCTGGAGTGTAGGAGGGGGCGTTGAAAAACTGTTTTTT.

On this clone itself: This CDR3 is also generated by other DNA sequences in the sample. The V call is TRBV5-1, the J call TRBJ2-2, with D unclear. The CDR3 runs to 13 residues. The germline V and J ends were trimmed by 2 bases and 6 bases, with 8 bases remaining between them. Germline V CDR1 and CDR2: SGHRS, YFSETQ. For the CDR3, the DNA is TGCGCCAGCAGCTTAGACTCTCCCGGGGAGCTGTTTTTT. Residues: CASSLDSPGELFF.

The V call is TRBV18, the J call TRBJ2-1, with D possibly matching TRBD1 (5 bases). Germline assignment: CDR1 KGHSH and CDR2 LQKENI. With 5 bases removed from V and 9 bases from J, the gap between germline ends came to 14 bases. There are 13 residues in the CDR3. The CDR3 nucleotides read TGTGCCAGCTCAGCGGCGGAACAGGTTGAGCAGTTCTTC. Its protein product is CASSAAEQVEQFF.

The V call is TRBV5-1, the J call TRBJ1-3; D gene ambiguous. Trimming took off 0 bases at V and 0 bases at J, with 10 bases between the two ends. The CDR3 is 16 residues long. From germline, CDR1 is SGHRS and CDR2 YFSETQ. CDR3 in DNA: TGCGCCAGCAGCTTGGTCCCCGGTTTCTCTGGAAACACCATATATTTT. This gives the protein CASSLVPGFSGNTIYF. Filled out from reference TRBV5-1 and TRBJ1-3, the complete variable domain reads KAGVTQTPRYLIKTRGQQVTLSCSPISGHRSVSWYQQTPGQGLQFLFEYFSETQRNKGNFPGRFSGRQFSNSRSEMNVSTLELGDSALYLCASSLVPGFSGNTIYFGEGSWLTVV.

The gene calls are TRBV5-1 and TRBJ2-7, with TRBD1 identical over 7 bases. The junction had 7 bases not matched to a gene; V was cut back by 7 bases and J by 3 bases. The CDR3 runs to 13 residues. Germline CDR1 is SGHRS and CDR2 is YFSETQ. CDR3 in amino acids: CASGPTGIYEQYF. In DNA form, the CDR3 reads TGCGCCAGCGGGCCGACAGGGATCTACGAGCAGTACTTC.

The rearrangement uses TRBV7-9 and TRBJ1-2; 8 bases agree with TRBD1. Trimming at V came to 5 bases and at J to 2 bases, leaving 4 bases not matched to a gene. The germline CDR1 and CDR2 sequences are SEHNR and FQNEAQ (reference sequence). CDR3 length: 14 residues. CDR3 sequence (DNA): TGTGCCAGCAGCGCCGGACAGGGAAACTATGGCTACACCTTC. This sequence encodes CASSAGQGNYGYTF.

Turning to this clone: Distinct nucleotide sequences in the sample also encode this CDR3. V usage is TRBV5-1 and J usage is TRBJ1-2; D is undetermined. The CDR3 is made up of 14 amino acids. Deletions cut 0 bases from V and 2 bases from J, with 8 bases between. The germline CDR1 and CDR2 sequences are SGHRS and YFSETQ. CDR3 coding DNA: TGCGCCAGCAGCTTGGCACCAGAAAACTATGGCTACACCTTC. Its translation is CASSLAPENYGYTF.

The rearrangement uses TRBV9 and TRBJ2-7; D gene unclear. The CDR3 is 15 residues long. Germline CDR1 reads SGDLS; CDR2 reads YYNGEE. The V and J ends lost 3 bases and 0 bases respectively, with 13 bases between them. CDR3 nucleotide sequence: TGTGCCAGCAGCGGCGACTCAGGTCTCTCCTACGAGCAGTACTTC. Translated, it gives CASSGDSGLSYEQYF.

On this clone itself: The same CDR3 can be traced to other DNA sequences in this sample. The chain is built from TRBV15 and TRBJ2-7; 12 bases fit TRBD2. V lost 3 bases to trimming and J lost 4 bases; unmatched junction nucleotides: 7. Looked up from germline, CDR1 is LNHNV and CDR2 is YYDKDF (reference sequence). The CDR3 totals 16 residues. The CDR3 DNA is TGTGCCACCAGCAGGGGGGAGACTAGCGGGAGTTACGAGCAGTACTTC. Encoded protein: CATSRGETSGSYEQYF.

The chain employs TRBV7-9 and TRBJ2-6; tentative D call: TRBD1 (5 bases). Trimming stripped 7 bases from V and 0 bases from J, with 13 bases between. CDR3 length: 16 amino acids. Germline V CDR1 and CDR2: SEHNR, FQNEAQ (reference sequence). The CDR3 loop reads CASTLGRASGANVLTF. The CDR3 DNA sequence: TGTGCCAGCACCTTGGGGCGTGCCTCTGGGGCCAACGTCCTGACTTTC.

The rearrangement links TRBV25-1 to TRBJ1-1; D ambiguous. Per germline, CDR1 MGHDK and CDR2 SYGVNS. This CDR3 region has 16 residues. Trimming took 0 bases from V and 0 from J, leaving 11 bases between them. The DNA for the CDR3 is TGTGCCAGCAGTGAATATCGTGGGCTGGTGAACACTGAAGCTTTCTTT. Protein product: CASSEYRGLVNTEAFF.

This clone was found once. This CDR3 reads CAWAVGSQETQYF. In DNA form, the CDR3 reads TGTGCCTGGGCCGTGGGGTCTCAAGAGACCCAGTACTTC. This chain connects TRBV30 to TRBJ2-5; no firm D call. CDR3 length: 13 amino acids. CDR1 and CDR2 (germline): GTSNPN, SVGIG (reference sequence). V lost 5 bases to trimming and J lost 2 bases, with 12 bases between them.

To note about this clone: This same CDR3 is encoded by further DNA sequences in the sample. The CDR3 loop reads CSGRGETQYF. CDR3 nucleotide sequence: TGCAGTGGGAGGGGAGAGACCCAGTACTTC. The chain recombines TRBV20-1 with TRBJ2-5; D possibly corresponds to TRBD2 (6 bases). Trimming shortened V by 7 bases and J by 4 bases, and 7 bases separated the two germline ends. This CDR3 region has 10 residues. From germline, CDR1 is DFQATT and CDR2 SNEGSKA (reference sequence).

The rearrangement links TRBV7-9 to TRBJ1-1; 7 nucleotides match TRBD1. Germline V lookup: CDR1 SEHNR, CDR2 FQNEAQ (reference sequence). After removal of 5 bases from V and 8 bases from J, the junction contained 8 bases not matched to a gene. CDR3 size: 13 residues. DNA for the CDR3: TGTGCCAGCAGCCCACGGGACAGCAGAGAAGCTTTCTTT. Its translation: CASSPRDSREAFF. Together with reference TRBV7-9 and TRBJ1-1, the CDR3 gives the full variable domain: DTGVSQNPRHKITKRGQNVTFRCDPISEHNRLYWYRQTLGQGPEFLTYFQNEAQLEKSRLLSDRFSAERPKGSFSTLEIQRTEQGDSAMYLCASSPRDSREAFFGQGTRLTVV.

This sequence joins TRBV16 and TRBJ1-2; no clear D. The CDR3 is 14 residues long. Trimming removed 0 bases from V and 5 bases from J, with 10 bases in between. Germline lookup yields CDR1 KGHSY and CDR2 FQNENV. In nucleotides, the CDR3 is TGTGCCAGCAGCCAATCGTCGTTGCAGTATGGCTACACCTTC. Translating gives CASSQSSLQYGYTF.

Concerning this clone itself: Other DNA sequences within the sample encode an identical CDR3. This sequence joins TRBV5-1 and TRBJ1-2, with D maybe TRBD1 (5 bases). Germline V gene data show CDR1 as SGHRS and CDR2 as YFSETQ. CDR3 size: 12 residues. V lost 6 bases and J lost 1, with 7 bases in between. Here the CDR3 reads CASTDSNYGYTF. The CDR3 DNA follows: TGCGCCAGCACCGACAGTAACTATGGCTACACCTTC.

This chain joins TRBV7-9 and TRBJ1-1; 8 bases align to TRBD1. The ends lost 2 bases at V and 4 bases at J; junction bases unmatched: 6. Germline values: CDR1 SEHNR, CDR2 FQNEAQ (reference sequence). This CDR3 region has 15 residues. CDR3 sequence (DNA): TGTGCCAGCAGCTTATTCTCCACAGGGGGCACTGAAGCTTTCTTT. Translated: CASSLFSTGGTEAFF.

As concerns this clone: The same CDR3 is also encoded by other DNA sequences in this sample. This chain uses TRBV7-9 with TRBJ2-3; TRBD2 agrees at 13 bases. V lost 4 bases, J lost 1 base, and 2 bases stayed unmatched. Germline CDR1 is SEHNR and CDR2 is FQNEAQ (reference sequence). This CDR3 has 16 amino acids. In DNA form, the CDR3 reads TGTGCCAGCAGCTCCGGACTAGCGGGAGGCACAGATACGCAGTATTTT. Translating gives CASSSGLAGGTDTQYF.

J is TRBJ1-1 and V is TRBV28; maybe TRBD1 (5 bases). V lost 3 bases, J lost 5 bases, and 16 bases lay in between. This CDR3 has 15 amino acids. The germline V gene has CDR1 MDHEN and CDR2 SYDVKM. The CDR3 sequence: CASSLVWGGETEAFF. In nucleotides, the CDR3 is TGTGCCAGCAGTTTGGTTTGGGGGGGTGAAACTGAAGCTTTCTTT. The full variable domain, with the rest looked up from reference TRBV28 and TRBJ1-1, is DVKVTQSSRYLVKRTGEKVFLECVQDMDHENMFWYRQDPGLGLRLIYFSYDVKMKEKGDIPEGYSVSREKKERFSLILESASTNQTSMYLCASSLVWGGETEAFFGQGTRLTVV.

The chain employs TRBV7-6 and TRBJ2-7; D possibly corresponds to TRBD2 (5 bases). Germline CDR1 is SGHVS and CDR2 is FNYEAQ. The CDR3 is 14 residues long. V lost 5 bases to trimming and J lost 3 bases, with 14 bases between them. CDR3 sequence reads: CASSPGLSNYEQYF. The CDR3 DNA reads TGTGCCAGCAGCCCCGGACTTTCAAACTACGAGCAGTACTTC.

This rearrangement joins TRBV5-1 to TRBJ2-7; TRBD2 matches 8 bases. The V segment lost 4 bases and the J segment 4 bases; nucleotides outside the gene matches: 10. This CDR3 spans 15 amino acids. Germline V CDR1 and CDR2: SGHRS, YFSETQ. As DNA, the CDR3 is TGCGCCAGCAGCCTTGCCCCCGGGGGGGCATACGAGCAGTACTTC. Residues: CASSLAPGGAYEQYF.

The chain carries TRBV6-1 and TRBJ2-2; no definite D call. There are 15 residues in the CDR3. Per germline, CDR1 MNHNS and CDR2 SASEGT. V lost 6 bases and J lost 7, with 18 bases in between. As DNA, the CDR3 is TGTGCCAGCAGCGCGGTGCAACCGACGTACGGGGAGCTGTTTTTT. Its translation is CASSAVQPTYGELFF.

The V gene is TRBV10-3, the J gene TRBJ2-7, with D unclear. The CDR3 totals 12 residues. The germline CDR1 and CDR2 sequences are ENHRY and SYGVKD. Trimming took off 4 bases at V and 4 bases at J, with 8 bases between the two ends. CDR3 residues: CAISGAEYEQYF. CDR3 bases: TGTGCCATCAGTGGGGCCGAATACGAGCAGTACTTC.

The chain employs TRBV5-4 and TRBJ1-4; D ambiguous. Trimming pared 3 bases from V and 4 bases from J, leaving 7 bases between. There are 13 residues in the CDR3. Germline V gives CDR1 SGHNT, CDR2 YYREEE (reference sequence). DNA of the CDR3: TGTGCCAGCAGCTCGGCCTTTAATGAAAAACTGTTTTTT. Translation gives CASSSAFNEKLFF.